This note documents a single T cell receptor (beta chain) sequence. Trimming removed 0 bases from V and 4 bases from J; junction bases left unmatched: 5. Germline lookup yields CDR1 SGHRS and CDR2 YFSETQ. CDR3 length: 15 residues. Sequenced by immunoSEQ multiplex PCR; TCRdb stores in-frame clones only, minus some. This table has around 150,000 clones, more than 90% appearing once. The data were taken from a study of blood T cell repertoires in COVID-19. This TCR derives from a man aged 55 to 70 with active or convalescent COVID-19. The V call is TRBV5-1, the J call TRBJ2-5, with 8 bases that match TRBD2. The sample was peripheral blood. This CDR3 is CASSLERLAGETQYF. CDR3 nucleotide sequence: TGCGCCAGCAGCTTGGAAAGGCTAGCGGGAGAGACCCAGTACTTC.